In this sample, the clone carrying this T cell receptor beta chain turned up many times. Its antigen remains unidentified. Germline CDR1 is WNHNN and CDR2 is SYGVQD (reference sequence). CDR3 size: 14 residues. Trimming pared 0 bases from V and 0 bases from J, leaving 4 bases between. This sample was included in a study of post-analysis software for immune sequencing data. Study results and limitations: Multiple sclerosis patients had significantly lower normalized Chao1 diversity than controls. Five or six TRBV segments, TRBV5-6, TRBV5-1 and TRBV20-1 among them, were found more frequent in patients than controls.

cDNA libraries for TCR beta contained unique molecular identifiers. TCRdb re-analysed the PCR reads in MiXCR, keeping a single row per CDR3 protein. This table has approximately 770,000 distinct CDR3 sequences, 46% appearing once. The clonotype was recovered from a girl aged 10-17 years with multiple sclerosis. The sequencing input was blood. The genes are TRBV10-1 and TRBJ2-3; D is unclear. This CDR3 is CASSESRSTDTQYF. CDR3 in DNA: TGCGCCAGCAGTGAGTCAAGAAGCACAGATACGCAGTATTTT.